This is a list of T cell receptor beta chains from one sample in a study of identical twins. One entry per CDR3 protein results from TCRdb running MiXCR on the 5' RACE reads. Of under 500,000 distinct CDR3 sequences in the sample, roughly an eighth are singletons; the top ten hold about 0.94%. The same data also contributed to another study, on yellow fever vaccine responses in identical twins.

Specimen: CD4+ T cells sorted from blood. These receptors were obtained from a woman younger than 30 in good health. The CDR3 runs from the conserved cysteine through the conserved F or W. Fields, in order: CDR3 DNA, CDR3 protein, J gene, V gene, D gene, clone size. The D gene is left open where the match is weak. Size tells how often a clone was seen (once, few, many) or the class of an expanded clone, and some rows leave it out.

cdr3_nt: TGTGCCAGCAAGCCCCAGTTGAGCACAGATACGCAGTATTTT
cdr3_aa: CASKPQLSTDTQYF
j_call: TRBJ2-3
v_call: TRBV7-2
d_call: -
clone_size: many

cdr3_nt: TGTGCCAGCAGCCGATCGACAGGGGGTAGCTCCTACAATGAGCAGTTCTTC
cdr3_aa: CASSRSTGGSSYNEQFF
j_call: TRBJ2-1
v_call: TRBV4-2
d_call: TRBD1
clone_size: few

cdr3_nt: TGTGCCATCTGCCCACGGAGCCCCGGGCGGGCGAACACCGGGGAGCTGTTTTTT
cdr3_aa: CAICPRSPGRANTGELFF
j_call: TRBJ2-2
v_call: TRBV12-3/TRBV12-4
d_call: -
clone_size: -

cdr3_nt: TGTGCCAGCATTACTCTTGGCGGACGGTCCAGCGGGAGGGTCTACGAGCAGTACTTC
cdr3_aa: CASITLGGRSSGRVYEQYF
j_call: TRBJ2-7
v_call: TRBV28
d_call: TRBD2
clone_size: -

cdr3_nt: TGCGCCAGCAGCTTGAATAGCAATGAGCAGTTCTTC
cdr3_aa: CASSLNSNEQFF
j_call: TRBJ2-1
v_call: TRBV5-1
d_call: -
clone_size: few

cdr3_nt: TGCAGTGCTAGAAGGACTAGCGGAACCTCCTACAATGAGCAGTTCTTC
cdr3_aa: CSARRTSGTSYNEQFF
j_call: TRBJ2-1
v_call: TRBV20-1
d_call: TRBD2
clone_size: -

cdr3_nt: TGTGCCAGCAGCTCCAGGGGGGCGACGGAGACCCAGTACTTC
cdr3_aa: CASSSRGATETQYF
j_call: TRBJ2-5
v_call: TRBV7-2
d_call: -
clone_size: once

cdr3_nt: TGTGCCAGCAGCCGCACCGGGGAGCTGTTTTTT
cdr3_aa: CASSRTGELFF
j_call: TRBJ2-2
v_call: TRBV6-1
d_call: -
clone_size: many

cdr3_nt: TGTGCCAGCAGGAGGGACAGGGGAATTTTGTCCACAGATACGCAGTATTTT
cdr3_aa: CASRRDRGILSTDTQYF
j_call: TRBJ2-3
v_call: TRBV27
d_call: TRBD1
clone_size: few

cdr3_nt: TGTGCCAGCAGCCTCTTGGGGAGGGTCGGGGAGCTGTTTTTT
cdr3_aa: CASSLLGRVGELFF
j_call: TRBJ2-2
v_call: TRBV7-8
d_call: TRBD2
clone_size: -

cdr3_nt: TGTGCCAGCAGCCAAGGCGGGAGTCTCCGCACAGATACGCAGTATTTT
cdr3_aa: CASSQGGSLRTDTQYF
j_call: TRBJ2-3
v_call: TRBV14
d_call: TRBD2
clone_size: many

cdr3_nt: TGCAGCGTTGGGGGGAGGCAGAGCCACGAGCAGTACTTC
cdr3_aa: CSVGGRQSHEQYF
j_call: TRBJ2-7
v_call: TRBV29-1
d_call: -
clone_size: many

cdr3_nt: TGTGCCAGCAGCTTATCCGTAGGTCTAGATTACGAGCAGTACTTC
cdr3_aa: CASSLSVGLDYEQYF
j_call: TRBJ2-7
v_call: TRBV11-2
d_call: -
clone_size: few

cdr3_nt: TGTGCCAGCAGCCCCCTCCTCGGGACAGGCACCTCCTACGAGCAGTACTTC
cdr3_aa: CASSPLLGTGTSYEQYF
j_call: TRBJ2-7
v_call: TRBV6-2/TRBV6-3
d_call: TRBD1
clone_size: few

cdr3_nt: TGTGCCAGCAGCTCCCGGGCCGGCGAAAAACTGTTTTTT
cdr3_aa: CASSSRAGEKLFF
j_call: TRBJ1-4
v_call: TRBV7-8
d_call: -
clone_size: -

cdr3_nt: TGTGCCAGCAGTTTCCGCGGGACTAGCGGGAGAACCAATGAGCAGTTCTTC
cdr3_aa: CASSFRGTSGRTNEQFF
j_call: TRBJ2-1
v_call: TRBV27
d_call: TRBD2
clone_size: -

cdr3_nt: TGTGCCAGCAGCCAAAGCGGGAGCACCTACGAGCAGTACTTC
cdr3_aa: CASSQSGSTYEQYF
j_call: TRBJ2-7
v_call: TRBV9
d_call: TRBD2
clone_size: few

cdr3_nt: TGTGCCAGCAGCTTAACGGGGGGTACCCCTGGCGAGCTGTTTTTT
cdr3_aa: CASSLTGGTPGELFF
j_call: TRBJ2-2
v_call: TRBV11-2
d_call: TRBD2
clone_size: few

cdr3_nt: TGTGCCAGCAGTTTAGGAGGGACTAGCGGGGGGGCCAGGGTTCGTGTGCAAGAGACCCAGTACTTC
cdr3_aa: CASSLGGTSGGARVRVQETQYF
j_call: TRBJ2-5
v_call: TRBV12-3/TRBV12-4
d_call: TRBD2
clone_size: few

cdr3_nt: TGTGCCAGCAGCTTAAAGCGGACGGCTAGCGGGGGGTCCCACACAGATACGCAGTATTTT
cdr3_aa: CASSLKRTASGGSHTDTQYF
j_call: TRBJ2-3
v_call: TRBV11-1
d_call: TRBD2
clone_size: few

cdr3_nt: TGTGCCAGCAGCATAAGCTCGGACACACATCAGCCCCAGCATTTT
cdr3_aa: CASSISSDTHQPQHF
j_call: TRBJ1-5
v_call: TRBV7-2
d_call: -
clone_size: -

cdr3_nt: TGCGCCAGCAGCTTGGGACGGGGATTCTCCTACGAGCAGTACTTC
cdr3_aa: CASSLGRGFSYEQYF
j_call: TRBJ2-7
v_call: TRBV5-1
d_call: -
clone_size: few